This TCR beta chain was captured in a study of CD8+ T cells in alopecia areata. Peripheral blood samples and lesional scalp punch biopsies were obtained from alopecia areata patients. Sequencing used cDNA as its template, made by extracting RNA and reverse transcribing it. Produced via immunoSEQ multiplex PCR; TCRdb's table is partial and in-frame only. Of roughly 250,000 clones listed, around two thirds are singletons. The CDR3 is 15 residues long. Looked up from germline, CDR1 is GTSNPN and CDR2 is SVGIG (reference sequence). The V end was cut by 0 bases, the J end by 4 bases, with 15 bases between.

This TCR came from a human donor with alopecia areata. The chain joins TRBV30 to TRBJ1-2; the D is unclear. This specimen was CD4+ T cells sorted from blood, taken at week 0. CDR3 coding DNA: TGTGCCTGGAGTGTAGGGCGAGTTAGTTCCTATGGCTACACCTTC. This codes for CAWSVGRVSSYGYTF.